Below, one TCR beta chain is given with its context. Its antigen is still unknown. The junction and the germline gene differ at one end; a read error may be behind it. Investigators excluded patients with uncontrolled infection, other autoimmune disease, pregnancy or lactation. Each diagnosis drew on symptoms, thyroxine, TRAb, thyroid ultrasound and orbital computed tomography findings. These data come from a study of T cells in Graves' hyperthyroidism and ophthalmopathy. The TCR beta CDR3 regions underwent amplification using RNA transcripts as the source. The HTBI set primed first-round TCR CDR3 RT-PCR. TCRdb re-called the multiplex PCR reads through MiXCR, storing one row per CDR3 protein. This table holds about 660,000 distinct CDR3 sequences, 45% found once. Germline CDR1 and CDR2: MNHEY and SVGAGI. The CDR3 sequence is 12 residues long. Regarding the study as a whole: A 13 V-J model separated ophthalmopathy from stable hyperthyroidism. Most clonotypes expanded in thyroid above 0.001 were likewise present in blood.

The receptor was isolated from an adult man with Graves' disease, either hyperthyroidism or ophthalmopathy (not recorded which). Sample: peripheral blood or thyroid tissue (not recorded which). The chain couples TRBV6-5 to TRBJ1-5, with no clear D. CDR3 residues: CAISYLVQPQHF. Written as DNA, the CDR3 is TGTGCCATCAGTTACCTGGTTCAGCCCCAGCATTTT.